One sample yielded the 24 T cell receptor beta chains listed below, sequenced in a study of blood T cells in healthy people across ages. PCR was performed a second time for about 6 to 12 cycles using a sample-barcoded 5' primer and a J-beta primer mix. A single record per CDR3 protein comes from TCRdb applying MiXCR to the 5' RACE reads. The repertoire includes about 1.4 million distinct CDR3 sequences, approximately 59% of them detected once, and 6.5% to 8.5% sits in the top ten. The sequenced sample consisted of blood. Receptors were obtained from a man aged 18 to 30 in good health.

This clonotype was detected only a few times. The CDR3 DNA follows: TGCAGTGCTAGAGATGTACTTCAAAGGGGCTCTGGGGCCAACGTCCTGACTTTC. Protein sequence: CSARDVLQRGSGANVLTF. The V and J genes are TRBV20-1 and TRBJ2-6, with TRBD1 as a possible D gene (5 bases). This CDR3 comprises 18 residues. The germline V gene encodes CDR1 DFQATT and CDR2 SNEGSKA (reference sequence). Trimming pared 0 bases from V and 0 bases from J, leaving 15 bases between.

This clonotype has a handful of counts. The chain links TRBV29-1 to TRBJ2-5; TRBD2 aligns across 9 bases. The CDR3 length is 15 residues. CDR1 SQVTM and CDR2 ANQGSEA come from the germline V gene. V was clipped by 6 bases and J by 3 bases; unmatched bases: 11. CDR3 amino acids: CSVGLSGSSKETQYF. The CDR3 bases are TGCAGCGTGGGGCTTAGCGGGAGTTCCAAAGAGACCCAGTACTTC. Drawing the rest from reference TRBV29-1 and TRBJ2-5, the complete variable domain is SAVISQKPSRDICQRGTSLTIQCQVDSQVTMMFWYRQQPGQSLTLIATANQGSEATYESGFVIDKFPISRPNLTFSTLTVSNMSPEDSSIYLCSVGLSGSSKETQYFGPGTRLLVL.

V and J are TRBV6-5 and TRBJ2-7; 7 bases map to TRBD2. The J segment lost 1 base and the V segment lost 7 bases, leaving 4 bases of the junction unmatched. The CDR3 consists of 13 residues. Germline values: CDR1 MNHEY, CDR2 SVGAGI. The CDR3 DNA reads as TGTGCCAGCATGGGGGGGATTTCCTACGAGCAGTACTTC. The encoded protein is CASMGGISYEQYF.

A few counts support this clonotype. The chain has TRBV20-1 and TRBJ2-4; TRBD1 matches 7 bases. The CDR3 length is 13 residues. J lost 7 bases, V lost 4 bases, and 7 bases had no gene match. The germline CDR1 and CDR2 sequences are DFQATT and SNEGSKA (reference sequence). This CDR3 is CSAKETTGNIQYF. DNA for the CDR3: TGCAGTGCTAAAGAGACGACAGGGAACATTCAGTACTTC.

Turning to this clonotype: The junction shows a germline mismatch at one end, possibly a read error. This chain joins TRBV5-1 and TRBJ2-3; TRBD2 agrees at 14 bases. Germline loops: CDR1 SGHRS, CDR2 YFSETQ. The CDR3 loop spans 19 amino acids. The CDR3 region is CASSLTGTSGGASIDTQYF. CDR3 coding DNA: TGCGCCAGCAGCTTGACCGGGACTAGCGGGGGAGCTAGCATAGATACGCAGTATTTT.

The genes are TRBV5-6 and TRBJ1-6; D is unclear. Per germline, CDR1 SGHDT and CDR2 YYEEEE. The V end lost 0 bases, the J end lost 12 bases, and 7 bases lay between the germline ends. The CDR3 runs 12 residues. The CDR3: CASSLGGRPLHF. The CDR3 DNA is TGTGCCAGCAGCTTGGGGGGAAGACCCCTCCACTTT.

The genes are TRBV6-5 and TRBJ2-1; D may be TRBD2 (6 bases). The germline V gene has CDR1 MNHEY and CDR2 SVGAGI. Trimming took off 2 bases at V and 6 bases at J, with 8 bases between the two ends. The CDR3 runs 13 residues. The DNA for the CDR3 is TGTGCCAGCAGTTACGCGGGACTCAATGAGCAGTTCTTC. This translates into CASSYAGLNEQFF.

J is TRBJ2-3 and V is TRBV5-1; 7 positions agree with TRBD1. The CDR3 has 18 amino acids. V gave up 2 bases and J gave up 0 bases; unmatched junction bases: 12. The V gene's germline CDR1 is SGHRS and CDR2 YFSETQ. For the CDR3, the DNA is TGCGCCAGCAGCTTATACAGGGGAACGGGGCTCAGCACAGATACGCAGTATTTT. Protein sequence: CASSLYRGTGLSTDTQYF.

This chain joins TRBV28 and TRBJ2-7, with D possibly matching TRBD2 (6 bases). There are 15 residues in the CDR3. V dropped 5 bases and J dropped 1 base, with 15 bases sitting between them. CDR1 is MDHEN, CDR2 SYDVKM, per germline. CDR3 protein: CASSPPRGTSYEQYF. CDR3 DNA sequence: TGTGCCAGCAGTCCTCCGCGGGGAACTTCCTACGAGCAGTACTTC.

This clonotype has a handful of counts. CDR3 amino acids: CASSLVGGLSKNIQYF. The DNA for the CDR3 is TGTGCCAGCAGCTTAGTTGGGGGGCTGTCCAAAAACATTCAGTACTTC. The chain couples TRBV7-2 to TRBJ2-4; D could derive from TRBD1 or TRBD2 (6 bases each). Germline CDR1 is SGHTA and CDR2 is FQGNSA. The CDR3 consists of 16 residues. With 1 base removed from V and 2 bases from J, the gap between germline ends came to 12 bases.

The CDR3 sequence is CASSTPTSGHVYEQYF. CDR3 nucleotide sequence: TGTGCCAGCAGCACCCCGACTAGCGGGCATGTCTACGAGCAGTACTTC. This chain uses TRBV12-3 or TRBV12-4 with TRBJ2-7; 10 bases fit TRBD2. V dropped 6 bases and J dropped 3; count of bases not matched to a gene: 11. This CDR3 has 16 amino acids.

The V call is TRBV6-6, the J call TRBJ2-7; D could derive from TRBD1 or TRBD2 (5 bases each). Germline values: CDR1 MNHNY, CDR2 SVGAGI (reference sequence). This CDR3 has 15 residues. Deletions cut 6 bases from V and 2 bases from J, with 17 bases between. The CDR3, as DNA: TGTGCCAGCAGAGAAACCGGGACGGCTCCCTACGAGCAGTACTTC. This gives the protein CASRETGTAPYEQYF.

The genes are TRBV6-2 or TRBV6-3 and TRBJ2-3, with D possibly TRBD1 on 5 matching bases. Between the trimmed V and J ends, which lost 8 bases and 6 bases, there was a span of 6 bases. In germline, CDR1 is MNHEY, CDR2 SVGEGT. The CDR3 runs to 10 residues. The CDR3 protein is CASQGDTQYF. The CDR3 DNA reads TGTGCCAGCCAGGGTGATACGCAGTATTTT.

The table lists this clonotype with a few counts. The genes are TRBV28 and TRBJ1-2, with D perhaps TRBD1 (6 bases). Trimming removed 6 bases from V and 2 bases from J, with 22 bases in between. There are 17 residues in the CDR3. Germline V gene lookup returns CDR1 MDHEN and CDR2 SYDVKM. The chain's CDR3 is CASSPPPTGARNYGYTF. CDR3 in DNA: TGTGCCAGCAGCCCCCCCCCGACGGGGGCACGGAACTATGGCTACACCTTC.

The DNA for the CDR3 is TGTGCCAGCAGTCTGACCTTCCCGGGCCCCCTATCAGAAGCTTTCTTT. This codes for CASSLTFPGPLSEAFF. V is TRBV12-3 or TRBV12-4 and J is TRBJ1-1; D is unclear. CDR3 length: 16 residues. Trimming pared 5 bases from V and 8 bases from J, leaving 24 bases between.

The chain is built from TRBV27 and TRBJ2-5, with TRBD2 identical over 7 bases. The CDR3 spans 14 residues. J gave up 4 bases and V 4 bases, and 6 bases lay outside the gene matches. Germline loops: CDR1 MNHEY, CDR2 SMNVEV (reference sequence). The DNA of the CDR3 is TGTGCCAGCAGTTCTGGGGGGGGTTCAGAGACCCAGTACTTC. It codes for CASSSGGGSETQYF.

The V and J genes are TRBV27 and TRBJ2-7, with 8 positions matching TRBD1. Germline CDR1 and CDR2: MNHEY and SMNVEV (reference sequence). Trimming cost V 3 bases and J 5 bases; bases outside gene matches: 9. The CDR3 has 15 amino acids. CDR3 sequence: CASSLLTGGPNEQYF. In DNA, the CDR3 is TGTGCCAGCAGTTTGCTCACAGGGGGACCCAACGAGCAGTACTTC.

The CDR3 region is CATSRGSGGGSYGYTF. CDR3 coding DNA: TGTGCCACCAGCAGAGGATCAGGCGGCGGGAGCTATGGCTACACCTTC. This chain links TRBV15 with TRBJ1-2; D is unclear. Trimming took 1 base from V and 4 from J, leaving 16 bases between them. The CDR3 runs 16 residues. The germline V gene has CDR1 LNHNV and CDR2 YYDKDF (reference sequence). Variable domain in full (rest from reference TRBV15 and TRBJ1-2): DAMVIQNPRYQVTQFGKPVTLSCSQTLNHNVMYWYQQKSSQAPKLLFHYYDKDFNNEADTPDNFQSRRPNTSFCFLDIRSPGLGDTAMYLCATSRGSGGGSYGYTFGSGTRLTVV.

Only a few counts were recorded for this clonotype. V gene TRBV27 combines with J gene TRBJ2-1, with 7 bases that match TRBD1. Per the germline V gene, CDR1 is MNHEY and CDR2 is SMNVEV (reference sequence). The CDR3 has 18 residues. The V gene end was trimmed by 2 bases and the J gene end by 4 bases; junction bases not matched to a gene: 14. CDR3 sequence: CASSLGPGTAPTYNEQFF. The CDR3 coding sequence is TGTGCCAGCAGTTTAGGTCCCGGGACAGCCCCAACTTACAATGAGCAGTTCTTC.

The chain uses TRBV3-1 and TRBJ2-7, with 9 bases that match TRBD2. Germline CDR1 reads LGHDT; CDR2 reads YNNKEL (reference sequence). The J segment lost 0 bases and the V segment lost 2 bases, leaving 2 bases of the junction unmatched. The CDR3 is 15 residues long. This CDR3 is CASSQLAGHSYEQYF. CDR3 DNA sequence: TGTGCCAGCAGCCAACTAGCGGGACACTCCTACGAGCAGTACTTC.

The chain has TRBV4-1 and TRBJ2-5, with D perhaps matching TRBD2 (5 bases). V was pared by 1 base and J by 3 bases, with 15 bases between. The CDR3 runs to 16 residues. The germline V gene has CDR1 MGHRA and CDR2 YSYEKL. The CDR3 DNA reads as TGCGCCAGCAGCCAAGTGCATGCTCTGGGAGAAGAGACCCAGTACTTC. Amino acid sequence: CASSQVHALGEETQYF.

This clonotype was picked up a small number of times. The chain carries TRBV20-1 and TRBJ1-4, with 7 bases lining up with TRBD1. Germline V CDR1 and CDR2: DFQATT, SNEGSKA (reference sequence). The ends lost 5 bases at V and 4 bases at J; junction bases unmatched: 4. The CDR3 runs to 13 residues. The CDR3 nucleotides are TGCAGTGCTGGTGGGACAGTTAATGAAAAACTGTTTTTT. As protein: CSAGGTVNEKLFF.

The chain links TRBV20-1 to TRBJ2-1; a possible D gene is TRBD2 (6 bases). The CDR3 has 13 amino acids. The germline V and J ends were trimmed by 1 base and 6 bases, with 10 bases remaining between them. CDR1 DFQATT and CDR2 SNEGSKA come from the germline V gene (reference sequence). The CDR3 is CSARVGGPNEQFF. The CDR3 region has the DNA TGCAGTGCTAGAGTGGGGGGTCCCAATGAGCAGTTCTTC.

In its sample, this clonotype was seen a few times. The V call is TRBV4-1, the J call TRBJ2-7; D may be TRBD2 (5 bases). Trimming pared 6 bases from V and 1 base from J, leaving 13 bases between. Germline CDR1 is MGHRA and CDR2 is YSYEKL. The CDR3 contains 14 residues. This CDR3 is CASSLIASSYEQYF. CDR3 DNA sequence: TGCGCCAGCAGTCTAATAGCGTCGTCCTACGAGCAGTACTTC.